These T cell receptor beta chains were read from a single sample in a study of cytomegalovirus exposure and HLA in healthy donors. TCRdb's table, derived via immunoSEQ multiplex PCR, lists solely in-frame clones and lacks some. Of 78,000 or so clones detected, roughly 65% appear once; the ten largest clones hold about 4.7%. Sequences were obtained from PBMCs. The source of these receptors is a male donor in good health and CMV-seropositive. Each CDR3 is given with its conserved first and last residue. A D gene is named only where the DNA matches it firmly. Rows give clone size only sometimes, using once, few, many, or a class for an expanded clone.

CDR3aa: CASSQGQGRDEAFF
CDR3nt: TGTGCCAGCAGCCAGGGACAGGGACGCGATGAAGCTTTCTTT
d_gene: TRBD1
abundance: .
v_gene: TRBV5-4
j_gene: TRBJ1-1

CDR3aa: CASSLEPGNYGYTF
CDR3nt: TGTGCCAGCAGCTTGGAGCCGGGTAACTATGGCTACACCTTC
d_gene: .
abundance: .
v_gene: TRBV5-6
j_gene: TRBJ1-2

CDR3aa: CASSLTGGKNNEQFF
CDR3nt: TGTGCCAGTAGTCTGACAGGGGGTAAAAACAATGAGCAGTTCTTC
d_gene: TRBD1
abundance: few
v_gene: TRBV19
j_gene: TRBJ2-1

CDR3aa: CAWSTFSGKGNTIYF
CDR3nt: TGTGCCTGGAGTACCTTTTCGGGGAAAGGAAACACCATATATTTT
d_gene: .
abundance: .
v_gene: TRBV30
j_gene: TRBJ1-3

CDR3aa: CASSAETGTSGNTIYF
CDR3nt: TGTGCCAGCAGCGCCGAGACAGGAACCTCTGGAAACACCATATATTTT
d_gene: .
abundance: large
v_gene: TRBV7-9
j_gene: TRBJ1-3

CDR3aa: CASSALEGGEETQYF
CDR3nt: TGTGCCAGCAGTGCCCTTGAGGGAGGGGAGGAGACCCAGTACTTC
d_gene: TRBD2
abundance: .
v_gene: TRBV6-9
j_gene: TRBJ2-5

CDR3aa: CASSGRDYGNTIYF
CDR3nt: TGTGCCAGCAGCGGGCGGGATTACGGAAACACCATATATTTT
d_gene: .
abundance: .
v_gene: TRBV5-4
j_gene: TRBJ1-3

CDR3aa: CASSITGTGSYNEQFF
CDR3nt: TGTGCCAGTAGTATTACCGGGACAGGGTCCTACAATGAGCAGTTCTTC
d_gene: TRBD1
abundance: once
v_gene: TRBV19
j_gene: TRBJ2-1

CDR3aa: CASSQDRGNTGELFF
CDR3nt: TGTGCCAGCAGCCAAGACAGGGGGAATACCGGGGAGCTGTTTTTT
d_gene: TRBD1
abundance: few
v_gene: TRBV14
j_gene: TRBJ2-2

CDR3aa: CASSDLQGANTEAFF
CDR3nt: TGTGCCAGCAGCGACCTACAGGGGGCGAACACTGAAGCTTTCTTT
d_gene: TRBD1
abundance: .
v_gene: TRBV27
j_gene: TRBJ1-1

CDR3aa: CASSLAGVTGELFF
CDR3nt: TGTGCCAGCAGTTTAGCGGGGGTTACCGGGGAGCTGTTTTTT
d_gene: TRBD2
abundance: .
v_gene: TRBV27
j_gene: TRBJ2-2

CDR3aa: CAISESSTGEGDEQYF
CDR3nt: TGTGCCATCAGTGAGTCCTCGACAGGGGAAGGGGACGAGCAGTACTTC
d_gene: TRBD1
abundance: .
v_gene: TRBV10-3
j_gene: TRBJ2-7

CDR3aa: CASRYNSYEQYF
CDR3nt: TGTGCCAGCAGGTACAACTCCTACGAGCAGTACTTC
d_gene: .
abundance: .
v_gene: TRBV28
j_gene: TRBJ2-7

CDR3aa: CASGGGGTEAFF
CDR3nt: TGTGCCAGCGGCGGGGGAGGCACTGAAGCTTTCTTT
d_gene: .
abundance: few
v_gene: TRBV25-1
j_gene: TRBJ1-1

CDR3aa: CASRPPGGGAFF
CDR3nt: TGTGCCAGCAGGCCTCCCGGTGGCGGAGCTTTCTTT
d_gene: .
abundance: once
v_gene: TRBV6-5
j_gene: TRBJ1-1

CDR3aa: CASSEGPPGQINSYEQYF
CDR3nt: TGTGCCAGCAGTGAAGGCCCCCCGGGACAGATTAACTCCTACGAGCAGTACTTC
d_gene: TRBD1
abundance: .
v_gene: TRBV6-1
j_gene: TRBJ2-7

CDR3aa: CASSQEVTSFTDTQYF
CDR3nt: TGTGCCAGCAGCCAAGAAGTAACTAGCTTCACAGATACGCAGTATTTT
d_gene: .
abundance: .
v_gene: TRBV4-2
j_gene: TRBJ2-3

CDR3aa: CSARDSAPQHF
CDR3nt: TGCAGTGCTAGAGACAGCGCACCCCAGCATTTT
d_gene: .
abundance: .
v_gene: TRBV20-1
j_gene: TRBJ1-5

CDR3aa: CASSPWTGGSYGYTF
CDR3nt: TGTGCCAGCAGCCCTTGGACAGGGGGCAGCTATGGCTACACCTTC
d_gene: TRBD1
abundance: .
v_gene: TRBV7-2
j_gene: TRBJ1-2

CDR3aa: CASSPPGLAGGYEQFF
CDR3nt: TGTGCCAGCTCACCCCCGGGACTAGCGGGAGGTTATGAGCAGTTCTTC
d_gene: TRBD2
abundance: .
v_gene: TRBV18
j_gene: TRBJ2-1

CDR3aa: CSVPRWRFRNEQFF
CDR3nt: TGCAGCGTGCCCCGGTGGCGGTTTCGCAATGAGCAGTTCTTC
d_gene: .
abundance: few
v_gene: TRBV29-1
j_gene: TRBJ2-1

CDR3aa: CASSLITGGTEAFF
CDR3nt: TGTGCCAGCAGTTTAATCACAGGGGGCACTGAAGCTTTCTTT
d_gene: TRBD1
abundance: .
v_gene: TRBV27
j_gene: TRBJ1-1

CDR3aa: CASSYSGDRPLYTF
CDR3nt: TGTGCCAGCAGCTATTCCGGGGACAGACCCCTTTACACCTTC
d_gene: TRBD1
abundance: few
v_gene: TRBV7-9
j_gene: TRBJ1-2

CDR3aa: CASSLAGTGGYEQYF
CDR3nt: TGTGCCAGCAGCTTGGCCGGGACAGGGGGGTACGAGCAGTACTTC
d_gene: TRBD1
abundance: .
v_gene: TRBV5-5
j_gene: TRBJ2-7

CDR3aa: CASSGNYDEGSNQPQHF
CDR3nt: TGTGCCAGCAGCGGAAATTATGACGAGGGTAGCAATCAGCCCCAGCATTTT
d_gene: .
abundance: .
v_gene: TRBV2
j_gene: TRBJ1-5

CDR3aa: CATSREPTGDSPLHF
CDR3nt: TGTGCCACCAGCAGAGAGCCGACAGGAGATTCACCCCTCCACTTT
d_gene: .
abundance: .
v_gene: TRBV15
j_gene: TRBJ1-6

CDR3aa: CASSVALGQAFGYTF
CDR3nt: TGTGCCAGCAGCGTAGCTCTTGGGCAGGCGTTTGGCTACACCTTC
d_gene: .
abundance: .
v_gene: TRBV9
j_gene: TRBJ1-2

CDR3aa: CAIRRGEDREAFF
CDR3nt: TGTGCCATCAGGAGGGGGGAGGACAGGGAAGCTTTCTTT
d_gene: TRBD1
abundance: medium-sized
v_gene: TRBV10-3
j_gene: TRBJ1-1

CDR3aa: CASSATRDTEAFF
CDR3nt: TGTGCCAGCAGTGCCACCAGGGACACTGAAGCTTTCTTT
d_gene: .
abundance: .
v_gene: TRBV6-5
j_gene: TRBJ1-1